Sequencing of this T cell receptor (beta chain) was carried out in a study of CD8 T cells in ankylosing spondylitis. This clonotype was found many times. With 0 bases removed from V and 5 bases from J, the gap between germline ends came to 16 bases. The CDR3 consists of 16 residues. Germline CDR1 LGHNA, CDR2 YNFKEQ. TCRdb reprocessed the 5' RACE reads with MiXCR, giving one entry per CDR3 protein. The sample carries some 100,000 distinct CDR3 sequences, about 8.3% recorded once. This TCR derives from a male donor with ankylosing spondylitis or in good health (not recorded which). The sequenced sample consisted of blood, either unsorted or a sorted T cell fraction (not recorded which). This sequence joins TRBV4-2 and TRBJ2-5; D remains ambiguous. CDR3 sequence reads: CASSQDRPPVVETQYF. CDR3 bases: TGTGCCAGCAGCCAAGATAGGCCTCCGGTAGTCGAGACCCAGTACTTC.